These T cell receptor beta chains were read from a single sample in a study of CD8+ T cells in alopecia areata. Profiled with immunoSEQ multiplex PCR; TCRdb holds only in-frame clones, not every one. The sample records 95,000 to 110,000 clones, less than 90% being singletons. Sequencing used CD8+ T cells sorted from blood, obtained at week 24, from a patient treated with tofacitinib. These receptors came from a human donor with alopecia areata. CDR3s include the opening cysteine and the closing phenylalanine or tryptophan. The D gene is left open where the match is weak. Size is omitted from some rows. Given values are once, few, many or a class for expanded clones.

clone size	D gene	CDR3 length	V gene	J gene	CDR3 DNA	CDR3 protein
NA	NA	15	TRBV18	TRBJ2-7	TGTGCCAGCTCACATATACAGGGATCTGAGAACGAGCAGTACTTC	CASSHIQGSENEQYF
NA	NA	17	TRBV4-1	TRBJ2-4	TGCGCCAGCAGCCAAATGATGGCAGGGGGGACGGGGGACATTCAGTACTTC	CASSQMMAGGTGDIQYF
NA	TRBD1	14	TRBV15	TRBJ2-5	TGTGCCACCAGCAGGGCAGGGGGCCAAGAGACCCAGTACTTC	CATSRAGGQETQYF
NA	NA	13	TRBV30	TRBJ2-7	TGTGCCTGGGCACCTTATGGGGTCCACGAGCAGTACTTC	CAWAPYGVHEQYF
NA	TRBD2	14	TRBV29-1	TRBJ2-1	TGCAGCGTTGAAGTAGCGGGGGATGGAAATGAGCAGTTCTTC	CSVEVAGDGNEQFF
once	TRBD1	14	TRBV10-2	TRBJ2-2	TGCGCCAGCAACAGGGGGCAGGTCACCGGGGAGCTGTTTTTT	CASNRGQVTGELFF
NA	TRBD1	15	TRBV11-2	TRBJ2-3	TGTGCCAGCAGCTTAGGACAGGGGAGAACAGATACGCAGTATTTT	CASSLGQGRTDTQYF
NA	NA	16	TRBV18	TRBJ2-5	TGTGCCAGCTCACCAACGTGGGGAGCCGAAGTGGAGACCCAGTACTTC	CASSPTWGAEVETQYF
NA	NA	17	TRBV5-1	TRBJ2-1	TGCGCCAGCAGCTTCAACCGGGACTGGCACCCTTACAATGAGCAGTTCTTC	CASSFNRDWHPYNEQFF
NA	TRBD2	13	TRBV7-2	TRBJ2-3	TGTGCCAGCACGGGGGGAGAGACAGATACGCAGTATTTT	CASTGGETDTQYF
NA	TRBD2	16	TRBV9	TRBJ2-3	TGTGCCAGCAGCGCGACTAGCGGGGGGGCCTCAGATACGCAGTATTTT	CASSATSGGASDTQYF
NA	TRBD2	16	TRBV5-4	TRBJ2-3	TGTGCCAGCAGCCCGGGACTAGCGGGGGAACTAGATACGCAGTATTTT	CASSPGLAGELDTQYF
NA	NA	18	TRBV25-1	TRBJ2-2	TGTGCCAGCAGTCCTCCCACCTCCCCCTGGAGGGAGACCGGGGAGCTGTTTTTT	CASSPPTSPWRETGELFF
NA	TRBD2	14	TRBV27	TRBJ2-7	TGTGCCAGCAGTTCAACTAGCGGGAGGCACGAGCAGTACTTC	CASSSTSGRHEQYF
NA	NA	14	TRBV6-5	TRBJ2-3	TGTGCCAGCAGTTATTTGGAGCGCAGGGATACGCAGTATTTT	CASSYLERRDTQYF
NA	NA	17	TRBV11-2	TRBJ2-3	TGTGCCAGCAGCTTAGCCCGGACCGTAGCGAGGGGAGATACGCAGTATTTT	CASSLARTVARGDTQYF
NA	TRBD2	17	TRBV4-3	TRBJ2-7	TGCGCCAGCAGCCAGGGCCCGGGTAGGACTAGGGACTACGAGCAGTACTTC	CASSQGPGRTRDYEQYF